This TCR beta chain stems from a study of T cells after posttransplantation cyclophosphamide. Some clones are missing from TCRdb's copy, which holds only in-frame ones; the method was immunoSEQ multiplex PCR. Singletons are absent from the sample, which has tens of thousands of clones. This clone has ten or more counts. Its cognate antigen is unknown. The study's findings and limits: Donor-recipient repertoire similarity was low at 1-2 months, rising over year one. Skin or GI-infiltrating T cells shared few TRB sequences with blood. TRB clonality was highly associated with recipient CMV seropositivity and reactivation.

The related graft donor's blood sample was taken on the day of bone marrow donation. The CDR3 is made up of 14 amino acids. Between the trimmed V and J ends, which lost 4 bases and 1 base, there was a span of 9 bases. Germline V CDR1 and CDR2: MNHEY, SVGAGI. The TCR originated in a man aged 40-50 years in good health, CMV-negative, and a related stem cell transplant donor. The rearrangement joins TRBV6-5 to TRBJ2-3; D uncertain. Material for sequencing was PBMCs. The CDR3 coding sequence is TGTGCCAGCAGTTCCCTTCTCGGCACAGATACGCAGTATTTT. Translated, it gives CASSSLLGTDTQYF.